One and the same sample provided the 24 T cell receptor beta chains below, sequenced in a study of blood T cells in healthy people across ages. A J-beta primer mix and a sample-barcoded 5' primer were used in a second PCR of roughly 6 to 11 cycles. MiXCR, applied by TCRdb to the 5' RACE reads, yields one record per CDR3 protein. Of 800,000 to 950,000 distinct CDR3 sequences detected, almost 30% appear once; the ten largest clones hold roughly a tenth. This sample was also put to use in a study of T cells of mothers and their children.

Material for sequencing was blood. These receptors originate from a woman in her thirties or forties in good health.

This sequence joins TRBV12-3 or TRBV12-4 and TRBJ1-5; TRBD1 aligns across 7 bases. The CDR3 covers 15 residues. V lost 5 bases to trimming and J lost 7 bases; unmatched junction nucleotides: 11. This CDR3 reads CASSDSPRTGQPQHF. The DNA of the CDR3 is TGTGCCAGCAGTGATTCGCCCCGGACAGGCCAGCCCCAGCATTTT.

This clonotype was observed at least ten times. CDR3 nucleotide sequence: TGTGCCAGCACCACTGGAAGCGGGGGAAAAAACATTCAGTACTTC. Translation gives CASTTGSGGKNIQYF. This chain connects TRBV28 to TRBJ2-4; 8 nucleotides line up with TRBD2. This CDR3 comprises 15 residues. V was pared by 7 bases and J by 4 bases, with 9 bases of the junction left unmatched. The V gene's germline CDR1 is MDHEN and CDR2 SYDVKM. The full variable domain, rest sourced from reference TRBV28 and TRBJ2-4, is DVKVTQSSRYLVKRTGEKVFLECVQDMDHENMFWYRQDPGLGLRLIYFSYDVKMKEKGDIPEGYSVSREKKERFSLILESASTNQTSMYLCASTTGSGGKNIQYFGAGTRLSVL.

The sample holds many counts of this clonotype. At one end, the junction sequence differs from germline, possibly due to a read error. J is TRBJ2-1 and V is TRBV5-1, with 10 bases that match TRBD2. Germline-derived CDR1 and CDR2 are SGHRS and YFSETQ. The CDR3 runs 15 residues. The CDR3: CASSRTSGSYNEQFF. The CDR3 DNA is TGTGCCAGCAGCCGGACTAGCGGCTCCTACAATGAGCAGTTCTTC.

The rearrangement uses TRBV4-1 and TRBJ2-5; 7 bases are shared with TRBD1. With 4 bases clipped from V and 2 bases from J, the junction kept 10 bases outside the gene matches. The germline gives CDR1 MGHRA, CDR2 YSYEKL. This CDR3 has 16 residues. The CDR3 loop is CASSLRTGDLQETQYF. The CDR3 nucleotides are TGCGCCAGCAGCCTACGGACAGGAGACCTACAAGAGACCCAGTACTTC.

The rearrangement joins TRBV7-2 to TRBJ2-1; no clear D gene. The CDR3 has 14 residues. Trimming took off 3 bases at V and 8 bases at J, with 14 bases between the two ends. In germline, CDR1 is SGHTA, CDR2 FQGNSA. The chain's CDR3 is CASSFQVGLDEQFF. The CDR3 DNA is TGTGCCAGCAGCTTCCAGGTTGGGTTAGATGAGCAGTTCTTC.

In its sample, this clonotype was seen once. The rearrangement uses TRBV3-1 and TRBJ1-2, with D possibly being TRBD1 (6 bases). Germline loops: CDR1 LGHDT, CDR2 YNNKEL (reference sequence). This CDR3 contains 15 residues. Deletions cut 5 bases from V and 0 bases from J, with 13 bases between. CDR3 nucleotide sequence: TGTGCCAGCAGCTCTCGGACAGCACCTAACTATGGCTACACCTTC. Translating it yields CASSSRTAPNYGYTF.

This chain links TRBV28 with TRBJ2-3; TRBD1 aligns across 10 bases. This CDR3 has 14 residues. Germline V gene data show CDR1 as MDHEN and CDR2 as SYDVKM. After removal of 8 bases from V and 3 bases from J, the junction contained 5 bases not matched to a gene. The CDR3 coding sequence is TGTGCCAGCCGGGGACAGGGGCTGACAGATACGCAGTATTTT. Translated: CASRGQGLTDTQYF. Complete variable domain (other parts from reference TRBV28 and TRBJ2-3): DVKVTQSSRYLVKRTGEKVFLECVQDMDHENMFWYRQDPGLGLRLIYFSYDVKMKEKGDIPEGYSVSREKKERFSLILESASTNQTSMYLCASRGQGLTDTQYFGPGTRLTVL.

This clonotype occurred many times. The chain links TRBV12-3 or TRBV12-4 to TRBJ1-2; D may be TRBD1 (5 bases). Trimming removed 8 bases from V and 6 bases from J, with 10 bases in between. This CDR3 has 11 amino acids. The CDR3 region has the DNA TGTGCCAGCGGAGCGGGGGATGGCTACACCTTC. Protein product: CASGAGDGYTF.

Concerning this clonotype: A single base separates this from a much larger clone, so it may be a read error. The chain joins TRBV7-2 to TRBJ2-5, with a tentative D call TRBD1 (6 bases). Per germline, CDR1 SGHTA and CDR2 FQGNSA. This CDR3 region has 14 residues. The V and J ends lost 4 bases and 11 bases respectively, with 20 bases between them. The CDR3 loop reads CASSSWMDRHEQYF. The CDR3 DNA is TGTGCCAGCAGCTCCTGGATGGACAGACATGAGCAGTACTTC.

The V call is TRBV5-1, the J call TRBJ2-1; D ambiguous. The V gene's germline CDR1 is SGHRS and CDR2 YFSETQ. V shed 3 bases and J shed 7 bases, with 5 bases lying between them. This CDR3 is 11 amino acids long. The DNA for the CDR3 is TGCGCCAGCAGCTCCATGAATGAGCAGTTCTTC. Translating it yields CASSSMNEQFF.

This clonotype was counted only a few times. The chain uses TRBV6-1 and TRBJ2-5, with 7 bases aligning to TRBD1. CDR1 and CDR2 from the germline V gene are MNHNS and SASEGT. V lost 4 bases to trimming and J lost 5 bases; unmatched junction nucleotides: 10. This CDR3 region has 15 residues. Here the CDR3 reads CASSVGATGVETQYF. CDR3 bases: TGTGCCAGCAGTGTTGGGGCCACAGGGGTGGAGACCCAGTACTTC.

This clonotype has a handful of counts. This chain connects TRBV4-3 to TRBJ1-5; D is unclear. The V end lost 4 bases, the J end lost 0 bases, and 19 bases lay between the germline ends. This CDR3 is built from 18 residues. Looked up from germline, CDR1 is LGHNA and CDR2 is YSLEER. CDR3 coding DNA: TGCGCCAGCAGCCCCAACCCAGCAGGATCTGGTAGCAATCAGCCCCAGCATTTT. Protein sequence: CASSPNPAGSGSNQPQHF.

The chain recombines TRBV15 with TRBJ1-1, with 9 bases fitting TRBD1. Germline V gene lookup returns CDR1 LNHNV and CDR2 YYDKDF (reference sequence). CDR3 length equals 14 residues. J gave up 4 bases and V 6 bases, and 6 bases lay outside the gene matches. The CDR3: CATSLPGQGTEAFF. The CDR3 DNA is TGTGCCACCAGTCTCCCGGGACAGGGCACTGAAGCTTTCTTT.

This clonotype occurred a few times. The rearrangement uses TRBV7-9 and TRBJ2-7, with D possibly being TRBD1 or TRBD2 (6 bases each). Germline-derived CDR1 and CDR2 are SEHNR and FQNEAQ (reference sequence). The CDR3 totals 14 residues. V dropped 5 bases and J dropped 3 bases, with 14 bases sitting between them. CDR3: CASSREQGLYEQYF. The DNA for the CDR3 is TGTGCCAGCAGCCGCGAACAGGGACTCTACGAGCAGTACTTC.

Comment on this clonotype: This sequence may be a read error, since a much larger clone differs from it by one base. CDR3 coding DNA: TGTGCCAGCAGCTATCGGGACAGATCCTACGAGCGGTACTTC. This gives the protein CASSYRDRSYERYF. V gene TRBV7-9 combines with J gene TRBJ2-7; 7 bases map to TRBD1. This CDR3 comprises 14 residues. Germline lookup yields CDR1 SEHNR and CDR2 FQNEAQ (reference sequence).

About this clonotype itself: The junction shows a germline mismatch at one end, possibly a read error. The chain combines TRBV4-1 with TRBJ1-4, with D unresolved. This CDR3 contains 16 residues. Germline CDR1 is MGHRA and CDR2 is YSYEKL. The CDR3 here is CASSQDGAAGNEELFF. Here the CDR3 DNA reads TGCGCCAGCAGCCAAGATGGAGCGGCAGGTAATGAAGAACTGTTTTTT.

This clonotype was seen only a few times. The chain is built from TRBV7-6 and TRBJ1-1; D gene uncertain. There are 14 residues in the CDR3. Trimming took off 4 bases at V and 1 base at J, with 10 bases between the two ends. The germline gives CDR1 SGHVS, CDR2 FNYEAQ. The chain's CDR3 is CASSSFTRNTEAFF. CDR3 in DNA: TGTGCCAGCAGCTCGTTTACAAGGAACACTGAAGCTTTCTTT.

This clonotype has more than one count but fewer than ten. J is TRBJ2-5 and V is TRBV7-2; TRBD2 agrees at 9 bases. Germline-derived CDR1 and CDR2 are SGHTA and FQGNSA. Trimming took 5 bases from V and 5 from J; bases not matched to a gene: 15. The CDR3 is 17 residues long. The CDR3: CASSQTFSGGVGETQYF. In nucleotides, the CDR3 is TGTGCCAGCAGCCAAACCTTTAGCGGGGGAGTAGGGGAGACCCAGTACTTC.

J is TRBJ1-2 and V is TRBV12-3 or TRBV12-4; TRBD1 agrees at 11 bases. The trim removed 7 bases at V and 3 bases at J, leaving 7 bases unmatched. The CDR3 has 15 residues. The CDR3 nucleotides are TGTGCCAGCAAAGGACAGGGGGCGATGGACTATGGCTACACCTTC. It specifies CASKGQGAMDYGYTF.

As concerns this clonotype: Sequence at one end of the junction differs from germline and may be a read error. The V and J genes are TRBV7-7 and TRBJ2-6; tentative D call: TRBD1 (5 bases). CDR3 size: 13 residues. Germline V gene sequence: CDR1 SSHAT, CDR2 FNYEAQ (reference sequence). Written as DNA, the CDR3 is TGTGCTAGCAGCTTACCTGGGGCCAACGTCCGGACTTTC. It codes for CASSLPGANVRTF.

Here the CDR3 reads CATSDPIQGWKRDTQYF. CDR3 in DNA: TGTGCCACCAGTGACCCCATACAGGGTTGGAAGAGAGATACGCAGTATTTT. The V and J genes are TRBV24-1 and TRBJ2-3, with a possible D match to TRBD1 (6 bases). The germline gives CDR1 KGHDR, CDR2 SFDVKD. Between the trimmed V and J ends, which lost 4 bases and 5 bases, there was a span of 21 bases. This CDR3 is 17 amino acids long.

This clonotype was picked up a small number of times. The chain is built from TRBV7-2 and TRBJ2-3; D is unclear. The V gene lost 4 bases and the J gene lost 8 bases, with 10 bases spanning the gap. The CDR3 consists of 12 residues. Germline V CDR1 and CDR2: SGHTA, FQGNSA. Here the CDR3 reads CASSSNLVTQYF. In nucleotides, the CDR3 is TGTGCCAGCAGCTCGAACTTGGTTACGCAGTATTTT.

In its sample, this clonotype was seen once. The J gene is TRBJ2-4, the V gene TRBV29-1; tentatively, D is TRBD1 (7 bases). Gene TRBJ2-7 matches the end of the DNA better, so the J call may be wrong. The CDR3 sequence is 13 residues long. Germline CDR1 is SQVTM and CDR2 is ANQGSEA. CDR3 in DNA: TGCAGCGTTCAGGGGGGACAGTCCTACGAGCAGTACTTC. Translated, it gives CSVQGGQSYEQYF.

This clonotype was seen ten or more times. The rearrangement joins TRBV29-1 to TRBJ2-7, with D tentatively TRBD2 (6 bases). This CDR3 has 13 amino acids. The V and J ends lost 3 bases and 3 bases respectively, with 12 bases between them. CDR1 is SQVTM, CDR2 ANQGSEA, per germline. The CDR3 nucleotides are TGCAGCGTTGAGCGGGACGGAAGCTACGAGCAGTACTTC. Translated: CSVERDGSYEQYF.